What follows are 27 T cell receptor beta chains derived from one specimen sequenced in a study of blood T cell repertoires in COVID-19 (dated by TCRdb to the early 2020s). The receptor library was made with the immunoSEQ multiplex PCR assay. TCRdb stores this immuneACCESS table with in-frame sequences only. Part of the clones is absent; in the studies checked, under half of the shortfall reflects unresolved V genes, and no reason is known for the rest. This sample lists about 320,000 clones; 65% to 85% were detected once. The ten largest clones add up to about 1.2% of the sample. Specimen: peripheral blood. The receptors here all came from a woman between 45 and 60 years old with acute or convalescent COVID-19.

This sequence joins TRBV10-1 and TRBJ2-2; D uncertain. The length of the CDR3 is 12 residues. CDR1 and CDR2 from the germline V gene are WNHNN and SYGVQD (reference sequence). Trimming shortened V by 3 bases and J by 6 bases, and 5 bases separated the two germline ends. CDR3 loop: CASSDGAGELFF. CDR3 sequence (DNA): TGCGCCAGCAGTGACGGTGCCGGGGAGCTGTTTTTT.

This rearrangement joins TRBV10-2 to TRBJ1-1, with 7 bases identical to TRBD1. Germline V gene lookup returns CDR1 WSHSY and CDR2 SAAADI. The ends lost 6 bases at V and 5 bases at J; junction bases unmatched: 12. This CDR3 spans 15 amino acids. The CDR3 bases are TGCGCCAGCAGCTCCCAGGGGGGTGGGCTGACTGAAGCTTTCTTT. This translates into CASSSQGGGLTEAFF.

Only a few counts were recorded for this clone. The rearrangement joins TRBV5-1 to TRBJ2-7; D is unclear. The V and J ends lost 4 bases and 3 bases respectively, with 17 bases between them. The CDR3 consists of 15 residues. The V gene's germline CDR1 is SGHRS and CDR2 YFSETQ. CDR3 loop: CASSPHSTGYYEQYF. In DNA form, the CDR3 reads TGCGCCAGCAGCCCACACTCGACTGGGTACTACGAGCAGTACTTC.

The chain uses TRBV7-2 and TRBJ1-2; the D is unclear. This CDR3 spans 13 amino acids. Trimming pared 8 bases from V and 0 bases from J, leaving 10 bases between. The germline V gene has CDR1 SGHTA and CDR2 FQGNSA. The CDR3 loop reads CASSYGANYGYTF. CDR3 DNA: TGTGCCAGCTCTTATGGAGCTAACTATGGCTACACCTTC.

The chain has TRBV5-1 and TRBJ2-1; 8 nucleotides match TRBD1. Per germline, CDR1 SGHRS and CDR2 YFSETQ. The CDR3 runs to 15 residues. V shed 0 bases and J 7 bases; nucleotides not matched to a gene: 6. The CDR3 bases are TGCGCCAGCAGCTTGGAAGGACAGGGCTTTAATGAGCAGTTCTTC. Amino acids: CASSLEGQGFNEQFF.

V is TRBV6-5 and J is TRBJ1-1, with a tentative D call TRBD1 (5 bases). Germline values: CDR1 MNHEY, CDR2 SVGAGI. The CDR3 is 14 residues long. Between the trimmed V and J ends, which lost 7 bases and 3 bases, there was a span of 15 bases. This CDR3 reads CASTRTGVDTEAFF. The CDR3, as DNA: TGTGCCAGCACCCGGACGGGGGTAGACACTGAAGCTTTCTTT.

The CDR3 loop reads CASSFGTGSDSPLHF. Here the CDR3 DNA reads TGTGCCAGCAGCTTCGGGACAGGGTCTGATTCACCCCTCCACTTT. The chain couples TRBV7-2 to TRBJ1-6, with 9 nucleotides matching TRBD1. V was clipped by 3 bases and J by 8 bases; unmatched bases: 5. The germline gives CDR1 SGHTA, CDR2 FQGNSA. This CDR3 comprises 15 residues.

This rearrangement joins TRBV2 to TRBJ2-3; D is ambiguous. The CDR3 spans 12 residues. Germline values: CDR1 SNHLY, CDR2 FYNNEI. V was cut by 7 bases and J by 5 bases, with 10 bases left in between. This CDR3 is CASNPSGDTQYF. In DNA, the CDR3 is TGTGCCAGCAACCCCTCGGGAGATACGCAGTATTTT. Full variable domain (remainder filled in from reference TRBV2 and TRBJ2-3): EPEVTQTPSHQVTQMGQEVILRCVPISNHLYFYWYRQILGQKVEFLVSFYNNEISEKSEIFDDQFSVERPDGSNFTLKIRSTKLEDSAMYFCASNPSGDTQYFGPGTRLTVL.

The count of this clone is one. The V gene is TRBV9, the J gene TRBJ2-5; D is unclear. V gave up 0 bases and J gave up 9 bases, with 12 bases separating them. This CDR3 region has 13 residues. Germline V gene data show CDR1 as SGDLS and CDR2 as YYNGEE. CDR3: CASSVGGTRAQYF. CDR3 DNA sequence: TGTGCCAGCAGCGTAGGAGGAACTCGGGCCCAGTACTTC.

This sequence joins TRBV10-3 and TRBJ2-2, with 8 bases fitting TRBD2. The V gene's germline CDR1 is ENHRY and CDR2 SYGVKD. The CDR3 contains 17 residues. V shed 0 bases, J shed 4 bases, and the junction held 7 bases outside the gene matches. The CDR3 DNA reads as TGTGCCATCAGTGAGTCGAGCGGGGGAATGGGCACCGGGGAGCTGTTTTTT. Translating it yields CAISESSGGMGTGELFF.

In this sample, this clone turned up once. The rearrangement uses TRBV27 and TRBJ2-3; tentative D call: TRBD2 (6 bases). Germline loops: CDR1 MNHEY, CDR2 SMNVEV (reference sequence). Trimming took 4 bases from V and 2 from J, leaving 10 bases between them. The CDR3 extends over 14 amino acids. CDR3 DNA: TGTGCCAGCAGTTCTGGACTATCCACAGATACGCAGTATTTT. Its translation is CASSSGLSTDTQYF.

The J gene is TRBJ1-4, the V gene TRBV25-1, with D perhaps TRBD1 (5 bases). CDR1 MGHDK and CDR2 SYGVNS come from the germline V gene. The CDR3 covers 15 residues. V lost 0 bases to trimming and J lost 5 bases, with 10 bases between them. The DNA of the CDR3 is TGTGCCAGCAGTGAATATCGGGGGGGGAATGAAAAACTGTTTTTT. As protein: CASSEYRGGNEKLFF.

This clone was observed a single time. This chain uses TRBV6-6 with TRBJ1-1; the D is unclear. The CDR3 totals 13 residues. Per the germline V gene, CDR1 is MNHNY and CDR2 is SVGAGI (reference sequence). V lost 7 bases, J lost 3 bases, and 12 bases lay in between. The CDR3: CASTNAGYTEAFF. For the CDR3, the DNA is TGTGCCAGCACTAACGCGGGGTACACTGAAGCTTTCTTT.

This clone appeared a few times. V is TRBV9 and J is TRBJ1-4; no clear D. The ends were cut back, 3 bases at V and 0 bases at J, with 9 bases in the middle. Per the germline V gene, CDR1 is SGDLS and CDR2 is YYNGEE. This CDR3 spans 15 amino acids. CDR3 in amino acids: CASSANQATNEKLFF. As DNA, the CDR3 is TGTGCCAGCAGCGCGAACCAGGCAACTAATGAAAAACTGTTTTTT.

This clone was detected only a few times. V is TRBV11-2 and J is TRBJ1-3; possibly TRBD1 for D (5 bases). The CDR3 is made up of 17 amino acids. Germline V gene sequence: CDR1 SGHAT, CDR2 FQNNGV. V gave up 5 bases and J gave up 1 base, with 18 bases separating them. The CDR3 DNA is TGTGCCAGCAGCCCCCTCGGGGGGGGAAGGTCTGGAAACACCATATATTTT. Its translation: CASSPLGGGRSGNTIYF.

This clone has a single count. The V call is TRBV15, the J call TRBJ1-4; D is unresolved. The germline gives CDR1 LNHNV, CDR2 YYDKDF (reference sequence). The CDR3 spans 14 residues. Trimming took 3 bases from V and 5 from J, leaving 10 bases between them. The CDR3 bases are TGTGCCACCAGCAGTCGGACTGGAAATGAAAAACTGTTTTTT. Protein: CATSSRTGNEKLFF.

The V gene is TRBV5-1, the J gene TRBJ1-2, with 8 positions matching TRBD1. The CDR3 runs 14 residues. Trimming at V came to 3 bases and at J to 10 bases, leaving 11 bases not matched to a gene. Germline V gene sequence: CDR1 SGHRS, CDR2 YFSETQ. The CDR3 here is CASSSGQGPADYTF. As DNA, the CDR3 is TGCGCCAGCAGCTCCGGACAGGGTCCGGCCGACTACACCTTC.

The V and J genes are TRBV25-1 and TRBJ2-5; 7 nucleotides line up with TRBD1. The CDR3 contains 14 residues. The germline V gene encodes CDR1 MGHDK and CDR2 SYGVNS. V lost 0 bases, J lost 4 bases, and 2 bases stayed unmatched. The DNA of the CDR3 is TGTGCCAGCAGTGAATATGCAGGGGGAGAGACCCAGTACTTC. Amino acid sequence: CASSEYAGGETQYF.

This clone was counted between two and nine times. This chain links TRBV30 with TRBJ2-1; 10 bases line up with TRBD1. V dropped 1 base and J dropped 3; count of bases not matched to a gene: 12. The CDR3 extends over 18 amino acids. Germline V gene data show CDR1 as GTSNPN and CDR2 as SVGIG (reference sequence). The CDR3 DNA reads TGTGCCTGGAGTGCTCCGGGACAGGGGTTGGGCAGCTACAATGAGCAGTTCTTC. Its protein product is CAWSAPGQGLGSYNEQFF.

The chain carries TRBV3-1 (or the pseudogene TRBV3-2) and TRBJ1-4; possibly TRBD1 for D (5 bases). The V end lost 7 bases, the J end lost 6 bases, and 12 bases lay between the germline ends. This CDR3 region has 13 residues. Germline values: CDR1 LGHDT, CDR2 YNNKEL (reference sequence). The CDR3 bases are TGTGCCAGCACGCAGGGCGTCCATGAAAAACTGTTTTTT. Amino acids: CASTQGVHEKLFF.

CDR3 region: CASSSARWGMGGTGELFF. In DNA, the CDR3 is TGTGCCAGTAGTTCAGCCCGGTGGGGTATGGGGGGGACCGGGGAGCTGTTTTTT. The chain couples TRBV19 to TRBJ2-2; TRBD2 agrees at 7 bases. V shed 5 bases and J 5 bases; nucleotides not matched to a gene: 17. CDR1 is LNHDA and CDR2 is SQIVND in the germline V gene (reference sequence). The CDR3 consists of 18 residues.

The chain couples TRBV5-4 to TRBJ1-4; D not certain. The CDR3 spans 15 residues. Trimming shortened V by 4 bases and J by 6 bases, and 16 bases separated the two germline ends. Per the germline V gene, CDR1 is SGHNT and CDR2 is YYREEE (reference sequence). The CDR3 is CASSASLGRDEKLFF. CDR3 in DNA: TGTGCCAGCAGCGCCTCACTGGGGAGGGATGAAAAACTGTTTTTT.

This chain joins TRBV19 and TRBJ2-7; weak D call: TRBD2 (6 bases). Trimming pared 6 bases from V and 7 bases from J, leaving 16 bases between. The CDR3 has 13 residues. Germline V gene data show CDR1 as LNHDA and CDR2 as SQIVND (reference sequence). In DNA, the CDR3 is TGTGCCAGTAGCACCACCGGGACTGGGGAGCAGTACTTC. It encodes CASSTTGTGEQYF.

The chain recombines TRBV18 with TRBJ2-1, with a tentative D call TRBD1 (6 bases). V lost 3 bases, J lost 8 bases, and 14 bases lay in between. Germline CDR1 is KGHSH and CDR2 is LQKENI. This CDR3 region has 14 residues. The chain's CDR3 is CASSPRTESDEQFF. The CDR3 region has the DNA TGTGCCAGCTCACCCCGGACAGAAAGCGATGAGCAGTTCTTC.

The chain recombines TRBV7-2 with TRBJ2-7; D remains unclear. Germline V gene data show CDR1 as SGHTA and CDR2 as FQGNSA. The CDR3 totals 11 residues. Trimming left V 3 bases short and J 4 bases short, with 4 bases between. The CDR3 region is CASSFLYEQYF. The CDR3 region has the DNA TGTGCCAGCAGCTTCCTATACGAGCAGTACTTC.

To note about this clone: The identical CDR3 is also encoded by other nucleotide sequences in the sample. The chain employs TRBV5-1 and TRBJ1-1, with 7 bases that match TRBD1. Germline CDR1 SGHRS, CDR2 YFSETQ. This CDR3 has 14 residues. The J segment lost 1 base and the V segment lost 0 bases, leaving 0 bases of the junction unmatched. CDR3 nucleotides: TGCGCCAGCAGCTTGGAGGGGGCGAACACTGAAGCTTTCTTT. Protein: CASSLEGANTEAFF.

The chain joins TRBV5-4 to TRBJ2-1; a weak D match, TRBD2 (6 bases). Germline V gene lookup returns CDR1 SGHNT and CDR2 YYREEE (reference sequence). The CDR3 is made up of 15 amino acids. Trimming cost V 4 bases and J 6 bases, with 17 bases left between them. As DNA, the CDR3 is TGTGCCAGCAGCCCCGGGGGTAGGACTTCCAATGAGCAGTTCTTC. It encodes CASSPGGRTSNEQFF.